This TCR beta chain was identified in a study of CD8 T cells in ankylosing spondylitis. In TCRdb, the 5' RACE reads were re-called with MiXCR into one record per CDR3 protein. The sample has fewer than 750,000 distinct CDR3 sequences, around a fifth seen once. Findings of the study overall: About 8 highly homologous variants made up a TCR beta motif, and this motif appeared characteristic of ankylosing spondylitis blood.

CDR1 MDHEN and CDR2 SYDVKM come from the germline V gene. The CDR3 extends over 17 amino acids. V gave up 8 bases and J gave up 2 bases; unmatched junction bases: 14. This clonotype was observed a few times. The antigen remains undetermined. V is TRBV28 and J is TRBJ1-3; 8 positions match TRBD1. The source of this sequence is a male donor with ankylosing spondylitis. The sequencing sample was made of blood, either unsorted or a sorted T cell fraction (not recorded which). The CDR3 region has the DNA TGTGCCAGCTCTCTTTGGACAGGGATTGGAGCTGGAAACACCATATATTTT. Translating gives CASSLWTGIGAGNTIYF.